Sequencing of this T cell receptor beta chain was carried out in a study of blood T cell repertoires in COVID-19. Using immunoSEQ multiplex PCR, the repertoire was profiled, and TCRdb retains in-frame clones only, with some absent. The table has some 80,000 clones, around four fifths seen once; the top ten hold roughly 18%. With V trimmed by 5 bases and J by 7 bases, 5 bases remained unmatched. This CDR3 has 13 residues. From germline, CDR1 is KGHSH and CDR2 LQKENI. Specimen: peripheral blood. This sequence originates from an elderly man with active or convalescent COVID-19. The rearrangement uses TRBV18 and TRBJ1-5, with 7 positions matching TRBD1. DNA of the CDR3: TGTGCCAGCTCAACAACAGGGGTCCAGCCCCAGCATTTT. Protein sequence: CASSTTGVQPQHF.